The source of this TCR beta chain is a study of cytomegalovirus exposure and HLA in healthy donors. Study-level background: Tens of millions of unique TCRs from HLA-typed donors were held in an early release of data.

PCR primers comprised 60 Vbeta and 13 Jbeta primers. Sequencing was performed with immunoSEQ multiplex PCR; in TCRdb, only in-frame clones are kept and a portion is missing. The sample includes 190,000 or so clones, around 83% of them seen just once. J gave up 11 bases and V 0 bases, and 6 bases lay outside the gene matches. Germline V gene lookup returns CDR1 MGHRA and CDR2 YSYEKL. This CDR3 spans 15 amino acids. What was sequenced was PBMCs. The sequence derives from a man aged 45-60 years in good health and CMV-seronegative. This chain uses TRBV4-1 with TRBJ2-1; 11 bases map to TRBD2. CDR3 amino acids: CASSQEVAGGIKQFF. The CDR3 DNA reads as TGCGCCAGCAGCCAAGAGGTAGCGGGGGGGATAAAGCAGTTCTTC.